This entry is about one T cell receptor (beta chain). Its antigen is not known. The data derive from a study of shared clonotypes between healthy human individuals. General observations from the study: Larger estimated richness was generally seen in naive subsets than in memory subsets. Generation probabilities of non-shared clonotypes were lower (relative to those shared by all four donors).

Some 30,000 T cell genomes (roughly 220 ng DNA) went into each sorted-subset replicate. Profiled with immunoSEQ multiplex PCR; TCRdb holds only in-frame clones, not every one. The table lists some 2,100,000 clones, approximately 96% of them singletons. The CDR3 is 15 residues long. Germline CDR1 reads SGHRS; CDR2 reads YFSETQ. The V end was cut by 2 bases, the J end by 4 bases, with 12 bases between. The sequencing input was naive CD4+ T cells sorted from blood. Subset in this sample: CD45RA+ positively selected. The TCR originated in a man in his late teens or twenties in good health. This rearrangement joins TRBV5-1 to TRBJ2-2; D may be TRBD1 (5 bases). This chain's CDR3 is CASSFAGRGTGELFF. CDR3 sequence (DNA): TGCGCCAGCAGCTTCGCAGGGCGAGGCACCGGGGAGCTGTTTTTT.